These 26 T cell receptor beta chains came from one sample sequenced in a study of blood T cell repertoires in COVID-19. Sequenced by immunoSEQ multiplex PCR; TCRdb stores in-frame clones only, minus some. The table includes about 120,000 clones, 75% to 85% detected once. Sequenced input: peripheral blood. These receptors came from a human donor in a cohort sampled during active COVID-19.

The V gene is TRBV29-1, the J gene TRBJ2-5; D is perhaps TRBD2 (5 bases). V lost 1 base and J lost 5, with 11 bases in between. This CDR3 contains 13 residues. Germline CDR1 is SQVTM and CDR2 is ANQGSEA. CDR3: CSVEVLARETQYF. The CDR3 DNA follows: TGCAGCGTTGAAGTGCTAGCCAGGGAGACCCAGTACTTC. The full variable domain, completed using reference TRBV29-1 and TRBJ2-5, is SAVISQKPSRDICQRGTSLTIQCQVDSQVTMMFWYRQQPGQSLTLIATANQGSEATYESGFVIDKFPISRPNLTFSTLTVSNMSPEDSSIYLCSVEVLARETQYFGPGTRLLVL.

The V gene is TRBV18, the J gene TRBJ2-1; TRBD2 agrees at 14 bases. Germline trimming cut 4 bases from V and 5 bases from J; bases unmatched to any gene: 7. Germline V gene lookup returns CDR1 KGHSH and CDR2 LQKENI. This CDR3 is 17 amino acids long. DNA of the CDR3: TGTGCCAGCTCACGGACTAGCGGGGGGCCGTTAAACAATGAGCAGTTCTTC. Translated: CASSRTSGGPLNNEQFF.

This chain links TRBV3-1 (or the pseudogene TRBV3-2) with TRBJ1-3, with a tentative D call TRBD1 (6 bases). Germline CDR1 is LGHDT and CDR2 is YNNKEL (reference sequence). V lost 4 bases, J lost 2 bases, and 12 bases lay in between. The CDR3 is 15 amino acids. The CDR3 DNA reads TGTGCCAGCAGCCTTACTTCAGGGGCTGGAAACACCATATATTTT. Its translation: CASSLTSGAGNTIYF.

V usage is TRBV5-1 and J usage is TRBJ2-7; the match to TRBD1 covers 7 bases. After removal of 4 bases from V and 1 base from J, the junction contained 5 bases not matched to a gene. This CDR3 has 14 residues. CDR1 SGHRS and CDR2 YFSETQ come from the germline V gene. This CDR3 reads CASSIGTDSYEQYF. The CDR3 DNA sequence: TGCGCCAGCAGCATAGGGACAGATTCCTACGAGCAGTACTTC.

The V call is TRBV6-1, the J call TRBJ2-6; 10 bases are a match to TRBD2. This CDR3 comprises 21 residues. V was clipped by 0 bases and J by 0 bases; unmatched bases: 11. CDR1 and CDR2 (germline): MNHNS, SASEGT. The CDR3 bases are TGTGCCAGCAGTGAAGCCCTAGGACTAGCGGCGATAAGCTCTGGGGCCAACGTCCTGACTTTC. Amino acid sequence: CASSEALGLAAISSGANVLTF.

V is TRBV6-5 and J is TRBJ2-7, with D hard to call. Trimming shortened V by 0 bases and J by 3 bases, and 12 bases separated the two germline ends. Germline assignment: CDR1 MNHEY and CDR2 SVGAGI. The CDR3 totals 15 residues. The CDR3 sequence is CASSYSPELRYEQYF. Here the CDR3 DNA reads TGTGCCAGCAGTTACTCCCCCGAGTTGCGCTACGAGCAGTACTTC.

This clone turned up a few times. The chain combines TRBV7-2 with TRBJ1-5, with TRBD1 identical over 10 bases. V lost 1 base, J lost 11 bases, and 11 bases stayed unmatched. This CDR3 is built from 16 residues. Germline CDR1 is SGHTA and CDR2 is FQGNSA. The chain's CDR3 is CASSLGATGGNSAQHF. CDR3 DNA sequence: TGTGCCAGCAGCTTAGGGGCGACAGGGGGCAATTCCGCCCAGCATTTT.

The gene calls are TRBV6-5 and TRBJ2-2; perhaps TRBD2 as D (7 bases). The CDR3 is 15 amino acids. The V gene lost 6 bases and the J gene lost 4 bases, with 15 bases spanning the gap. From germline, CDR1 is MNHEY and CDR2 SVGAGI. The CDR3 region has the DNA TGTGCCAGCAGGCGGGGGCGCGATAGCACCGGGGAGCTGTTTTTT. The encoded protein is CASRRGRDSTGELFF.

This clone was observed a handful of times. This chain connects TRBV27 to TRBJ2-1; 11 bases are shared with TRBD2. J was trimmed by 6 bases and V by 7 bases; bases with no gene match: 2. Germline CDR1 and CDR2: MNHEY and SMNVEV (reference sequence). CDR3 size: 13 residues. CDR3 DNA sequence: TGTGCCAGCAATAGCGGGGGGGTCAATGAGCAGTTCTTC. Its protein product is CASNSGGVNEQFF.

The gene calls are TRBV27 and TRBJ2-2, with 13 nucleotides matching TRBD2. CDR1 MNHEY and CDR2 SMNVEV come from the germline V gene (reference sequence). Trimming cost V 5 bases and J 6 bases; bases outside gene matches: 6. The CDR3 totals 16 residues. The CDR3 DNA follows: TGTGCCAGCAGTAAAACTAGCGGGGGGGCCCCCGGGGAGCTGTTTTTT. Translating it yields CASSKTSGGAPGELFF.

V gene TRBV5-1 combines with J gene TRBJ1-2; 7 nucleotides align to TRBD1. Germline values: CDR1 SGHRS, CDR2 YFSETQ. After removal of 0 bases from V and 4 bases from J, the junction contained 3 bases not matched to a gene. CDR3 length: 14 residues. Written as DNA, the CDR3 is TGCGCCAGCAGCTTGGAGGGGGCTAGCTATGGCTACACCTTC. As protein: CASSLEGASYGYTF.

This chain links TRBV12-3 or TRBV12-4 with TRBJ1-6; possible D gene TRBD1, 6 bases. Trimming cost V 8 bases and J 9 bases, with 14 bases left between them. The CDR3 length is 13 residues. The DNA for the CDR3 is TGTGCCAGCGGAACAGGGTTTGGTTCACCCCTCCACTTT. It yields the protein CASGTGFGSPLHF.

DNA for the CDR3: TGCGCCAGCAGCCACAAAGAGCCAGGGGGCGCTTTTCCTGAAAAACTGTTTTTT. This encodes CASSHKEPGGAFPEKLFF. The chain joins TRBV4-1 to TRBJ1-4; 8 bases are a match to TRBD1. The V and J ends lost 3 bases and 7 bases, in that order; junction bases with no gene match: 16. The CDR3 is 18 amino acids. Germline-derived CDR1 and CDR2 are MGHRA and YSYEKL.

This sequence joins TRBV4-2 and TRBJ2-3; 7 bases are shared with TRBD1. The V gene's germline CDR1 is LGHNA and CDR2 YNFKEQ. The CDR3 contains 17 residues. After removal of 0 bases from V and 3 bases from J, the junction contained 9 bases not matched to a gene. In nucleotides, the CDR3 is TGTGCCAGCAGCCAAGATTGGGGACAGCATTGGACAGATACGCAGTATTTT. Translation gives CASSQDWGQHWTDTQYF.

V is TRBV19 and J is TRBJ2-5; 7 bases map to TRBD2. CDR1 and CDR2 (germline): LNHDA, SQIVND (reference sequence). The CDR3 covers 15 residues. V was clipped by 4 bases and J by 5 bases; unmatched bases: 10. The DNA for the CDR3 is TGTGCCAGTAGTAGGAGAGCGGGGCGGGAGGAGACCCAGTACTTC. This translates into CASSRRAGREETQYF.

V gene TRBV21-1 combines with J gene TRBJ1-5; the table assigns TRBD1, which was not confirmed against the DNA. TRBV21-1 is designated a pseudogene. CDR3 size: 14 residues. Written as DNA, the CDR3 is TGTGCCAGCACCGAAGGGGTTAGCAATCAGCCCCAGCATTTT. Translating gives CASTEGVSNQPQHF.

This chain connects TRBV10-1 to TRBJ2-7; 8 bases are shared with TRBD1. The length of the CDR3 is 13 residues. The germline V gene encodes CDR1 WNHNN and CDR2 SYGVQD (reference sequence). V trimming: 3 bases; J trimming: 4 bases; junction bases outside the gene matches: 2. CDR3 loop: CASSERTGYEQYF. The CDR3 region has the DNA TGCGCCAGCAGTGAACGGACAGGGTACGAGCAGTACTTC.

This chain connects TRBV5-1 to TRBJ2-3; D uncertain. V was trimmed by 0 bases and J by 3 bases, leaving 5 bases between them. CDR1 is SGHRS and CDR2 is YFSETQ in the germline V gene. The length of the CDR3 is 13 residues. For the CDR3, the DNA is TGCGCCAGCAGCTTGGGGCAGACAGATACGCAGTATTTT. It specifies CASSLGQTDTQYF.

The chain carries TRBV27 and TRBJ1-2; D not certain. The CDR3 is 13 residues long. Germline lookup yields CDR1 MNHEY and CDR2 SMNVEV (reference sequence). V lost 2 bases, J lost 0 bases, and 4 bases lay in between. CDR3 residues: CASSLAANYGYTF. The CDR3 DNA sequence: TGTGCCAGCAGTTTAGCAGCTAACTATGGCTACACCTTC.

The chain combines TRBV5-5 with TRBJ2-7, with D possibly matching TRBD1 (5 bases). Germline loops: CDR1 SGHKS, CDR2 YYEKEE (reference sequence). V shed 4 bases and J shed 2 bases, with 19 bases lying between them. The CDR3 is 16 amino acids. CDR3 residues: CASSLRLGLGAYEQYF. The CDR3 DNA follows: TGTGCCAGCAGCCTCCGATTGGGGCTCGGAGCCTACGAGCAGTACTTC.

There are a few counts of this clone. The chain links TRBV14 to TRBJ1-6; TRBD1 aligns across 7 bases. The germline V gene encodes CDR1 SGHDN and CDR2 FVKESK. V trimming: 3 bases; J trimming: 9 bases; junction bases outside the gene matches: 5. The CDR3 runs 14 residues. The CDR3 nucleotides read TGTGCCAGCAGCCACGGACAGGCAGTTTCACCCCTCCACTTT. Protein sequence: CASSHGQAVSPLHF.

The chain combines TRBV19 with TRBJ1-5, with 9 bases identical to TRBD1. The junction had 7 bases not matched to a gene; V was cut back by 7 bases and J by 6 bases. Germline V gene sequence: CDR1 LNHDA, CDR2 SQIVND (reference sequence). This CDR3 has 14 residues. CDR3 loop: CASTVTGGGQPQHF. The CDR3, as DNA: TGTGCCAGTACCGTGACAGGGGGAGGTCAGCCCCAGCATTTT.

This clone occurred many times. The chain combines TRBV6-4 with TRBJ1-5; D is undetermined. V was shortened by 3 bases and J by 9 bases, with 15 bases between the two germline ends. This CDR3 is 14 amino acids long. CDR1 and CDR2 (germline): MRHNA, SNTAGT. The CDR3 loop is CASSEVPGGLPQHF. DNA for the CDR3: TGTGCCAGCAGTGAGGTCCCCGGAGGGCTGCCCCAGCATTTT.

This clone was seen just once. CDR3 nucleotide sequence: TGTGCCACCAGTGATTTCCCCGAAGAGACCCAGTACTTC. This sequence encodes CATSDFPEETQYF. The chain carries TRBV24-1 and TRBJ2-5; no firm D call. CDR1 is KGHDR, CDR2 SFDVKD, per germline. V lost 1 base and J 3 bases, leaving 5 bases between the germline ends. The CDR3 has 13 residues.

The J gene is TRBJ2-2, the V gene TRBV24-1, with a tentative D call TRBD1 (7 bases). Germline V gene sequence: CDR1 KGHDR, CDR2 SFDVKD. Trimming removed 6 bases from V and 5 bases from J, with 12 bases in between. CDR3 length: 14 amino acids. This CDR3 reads CATSRAGGTGELFF. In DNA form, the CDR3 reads TGTGCCACCAGTCGGGCAGGGGGGACCGGGGAGCTGTTTTTT.

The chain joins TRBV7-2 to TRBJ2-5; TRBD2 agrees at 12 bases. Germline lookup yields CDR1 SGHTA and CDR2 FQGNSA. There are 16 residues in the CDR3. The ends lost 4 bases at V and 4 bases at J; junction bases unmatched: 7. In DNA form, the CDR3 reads TGTGCCAGCAGCTCGGACCTAGCGGGGGGGCGAGAGACCCAGTACTTC. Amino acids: CASSSDLAGGRETQYF. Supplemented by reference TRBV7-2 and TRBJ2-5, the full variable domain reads GAGVSQSPSNKVTEKGKDVELRCDPISGHTALYWYRQSLGQGLEFLIYFQGNSAPDKSGLPSDRFSAERTGGSVSTLTIQRTQQEDSAVYLCASSSDLAGGRETQYFGPGTRLLVL.